These 15 T cell receptor beta chains were sequenced from one sample in a study of blood T cell repertoires in COVID-19. Sequenced by immunoSEQ multiplex PCR; TCRdb stores in-frame clones only, minus some. Of about 86,000 clones in the sample, about nine tenths were seen once. Sequenced sample: peripheral blood. Receptors originate from a human donor in a cohort sampled during active COVID-19.

This chain uses TRBV20-1 with TRBJ2-6; no reliable D call. Germline loops: CDR1 DFQATT, CDR2 SNEGSKA (reference sequence). The germline V and J ends were trimmed by 3 bases and 2 bases, with 8 bases remaining between them. The CDR3 covers 14 residues. The CDR3 DNA reads as TGCAGTGCTAGTATAGTAGCTGGGGCCAACGTCCTGACTTTC. It encodes CSASIVAGANVLTF.

This clone was observed a few times. The chain combines TRBV21-1 with TRBJ2-1; no DNA check was done on the table's D call, TRBD2. TRBV21-1 is a documented pseudogene. The CDR3 runs 14 residues. In nucleotides, the CDR3 is TGTGCCAGCATTGGAGTAAGCTCCTACAATGAGCAGTTCTTC. Protein: CASIGVSSYNEQFF.

The V call is TRBV27, the J call TRBJ1-5; tentative D call: TRBD1 (5 bases). Germline V gives CDR1 MNHEY, CDR2 SMNVEV (reference sequence). Deletions cut 4 bases from V and 0 bases from J, with 10 bases between. This CDR3 spans 15 amino acids. The CDR3 here is CASSSTDFSNQPQHF. In nucleotides, the CDR3 is TGTGCCAGCAGTTCGACAGATTTTAGCAATCAGCCCCAGCATTTT.

The chain recombines TRBV30 with TRBJ1-6; D not resolved. V was trimmed by 0 bases and J by 7 bases, leaving 10 bases between them. Germline CDR1 and CDR2: GTSNPN and SVGIG (reference sequence). The CDR3 length is 14 residues. The CDR3 region is CAWSVLTQNSPLHF. The CDR3, as DNA: TGTGCCTGGAGTGTACTTACCCAAAATTCACCCCTCCACTTT. Full variable domain (outside the CDR3, taken from reference TRBV30 and TRBJ1-6): SQTIHQWPATLVQPVGSPLSLECTVEGTSNPNLYWYRQAAGRGLQLLFYSVGIGQISSEVPQNLSASRPQDRQFILSSKKLLLSDSGFYLCAWSVLTQNSPLHFGNGTRLTVT.

This clone was found a few times. The chain employs TRBV5-1 and TRBJ1-2; the match to TRBD1 covers 12 bases. Germline V gene data show CDR1 as SGHRS and CDR2 as YFSETQ. With 6 bases clipped from V and 7 bases from J, the junction kept 7 bases outside the gene matches. The CDR3 totals 14 residues. The CDR3 loop reads CASTPGTGGLGYTF. For the CDR3, the DNA is TGCGCCAGCACCCCCGGGACAGGGGGCCTTGGCTACACCTTC.

The chain couples TRBV5-1 to TRBJ1-2; no clear D. Trimming removed 4 bases from V and 3 bases from J, with 13 bases in between. The length of the CDR3 is 14 residues. Germline V CDR1 and CDR2: SGHRS, YFSETQ. The CDR3 here is CASSPALADYGYTF. DNA of the CDR3: TGCGCCAGCAGCCCGGCTCTAGCCGACTATGGCTACACCTTC.

The chain has TRBV5-1 and TRBJ1-2; D is uncertain. Germline V CDR1 and CDR2: SGHRS, YFSETQ. V was pared by 0 bases and J by 7 bases, with 13 bases between. This CDR3 spans 14 amino acids. The chain's CDR3 is CASSLDWGGGGYTF. CDR3 coding DNA: TGCGCCAGCAGCTTGGATTGGGGAGGAGGTGGCTACACCTTC. Full variable domain (rest looked up from reference TRBV5-1 and TRBJ1-2): KAGVTQTPRYLIKTRGQQVTLSCSPISGHRSVSWYQQTPGQGLQFLFEYFSETQRNKGNFPGRFSGRQFSNSRSEMNVSTLELGDSALYLCASSLDWGGGGYTFGSGTRLTVV.

The J gene is TRBJ2-7, the V gene TRBV28, with TRBD2 as a possible D gene (5 bases). Germline lookup yields CDR1 MDHEN and CDR2 SYDVKM. The V end was cut by 3 bases, the J end by 10 bases, with 10 bases between. The CDR3 extends over 11 amino acids. CDR3 protein: CASSFRGDQYF. DNA for the CDR3: TGTGCCAGCAGTTTCCGGGGAGACCAGTACTTC.

The chain joins TRBV9 to TRBJ1-5, with D possibly TRBD1 on 6 matching bases. This CDR3 is built from 14 residues. Germline V gene lookup returns CDR1 SGDLS and CDR2 YYNGEE. The V end was cut by 4 bases, the J end by 0 bases, with 8 bases between. Written as DNA, the CDR3 is TGTGCCAGCAGCCGGGACAATAGCAATCAGCCCCAGCATTTT. Its protein product is CASSRDNSNQPQHF.

The DNA for the CDR3 is TGTGCCAGCAGTTCGACTAGCGGGTCCTACGAGCAGTACTTC. As protein: CASSSTSGSYEQYF. The chain joins TRBV6-6 to TRBJ2-7; 10 bases align to TRBD2. CDR1 and CDR2 from the germline V gene are MNHNY and SVGAGI (reference sequence). The CDR3 has 14 amino acids. Germline trimming cut 4 bases from V and 1 base from J; bases unmatched to any gene: 1.

This chain uses TRBV2 with TRBJ2-3; D remains unclear. V lost 7 bases, J lost 1 base, and 9 bases lay in between. Per germline, CDR1 SNHLY and CDR2 FYNNEI. The CDR3 extends over 13 amino acids. DNA of the CDR3: TGTGCCAGCATCCCAGGCGGCACAGATACGCAGTATTTT. It yields the protein CASIPGGTDTQYF.

The chain recombines TRBV28 with TRBJ2-7, with 11 positions matching TRBD2. Per germline, CDR1 MDHEN and CDR2 SYDVKM. The CDR3 runs 16 residues. The ends lost 4 bases at V and 4 bases at J; junction bases unmatched: 9. The CDR3 loop is CASSSQTSGIPYEQYF. CDR3 bases: TGTGCCAGCAGTTCCCAGACTAGCGGGATTCCGTACGAGCAGTACTTC.

V and J are TRBV28 and TRBJ2-1; D is uncertain. Trimming shortened V by 5 bases and J by 2 bases, and 13 bases separated the two germline ends. The CDR3 is made up of 15 amino acids. Germline assignment: CDR1 MDHEN and CDR2 SYDVKM. In DNA form, the CDR3 reads TGTGCCAGCAGTCCACCCCGGCAGGCCTACAATGAGCAGTTCTTC. This translates into CASSPPRQAYNEQFF.

V usage is TRBV6-2 or TRBV6-3 and J usage is TRBJ1-5; 8 nucleotides match TRBD1. The CDR3 has 17 residues. The trim removed 3 bases at V and 1 base at J, leaving 8 bases unmatched. Germline V gives CDR1 MNHEY, CDR2 SVGEGT. The DNA for the CDR3 is TGTGCCAGCAGTTATGGGGACAGGCCGGCAAGCAATCAGCCCCAGCATTTT. It specifies CASSYGDRPASNQPQHF.

This clone was seen many times. The rearrangement joins TRBV7-7 to TRBJ2-2, with a tentative D call TRBD2 (5 bases). This CDR3 comprises 15 residues. With 2 bases removed from V and 9 bases from J, the gap between germline ends came to 16 bases. The germline gives CDR1 SSHAT, CDR2 FNYEAQ (reference sequence). In DNA form, the CDR3 reads TGTGCCAGCAGCTTAAACCTTGGGAGCGATCGGGAGCTGTTTTTT. Translation gives CASSLNLGSDRELFF.